Included here is one T cell receptor (beta chain) sequence, with context. Method: immunoSEQ multiplex PCR; TCRdb's copy keeps in-frame clones and lacks some. The repertoire has 250,000 to 300,000 clones, 70% to 90% of them found once; the top ten carry 10% to 15%. CDR3 length: 15 amino acids. Trimming removed 1 base at V and 8 bases at J, with 17 bases between. The germline gives CDR1 MGHRA, CDR2 YSYEKL. The data were obtained in a study of blood T cell repertoires in COVID-19. Study overall: Sources were T cells, B-cell-depleted T cells, or PBMCs; the material itself was cDNA or gDNA.

The sequenced material came from peripheral blood. This TCR was sampled from a woman younger than 45 with COVID-19, enrolled during active disease. V usage is TRBV4-1 and J usage is TRBJ1-2; D possibly corresponds to TRBD1 (5 bases). CDR3 sequence: CASSQVGQGGLGYTF. The CDR3 nucleotides read TGCGCCAGCAGCCAAGTTGGCCAGGGAGGTTTGGGCTACACCTTC.